This T cell receptor (beta chain) was sequenced during a study of OX40 agonist ivuxolimab in advanced cancers. Some background on the complete study: Ivuxolimab, which targeted the costimulatory receptor OX40 (CD134), was an agonistic, fully human IgG2 monoclonal antibody. Intravenous ivuxolimab was administered to patients every 2 weeks at six dose levels: 0.01, 0.1, 0.3, 1.5, 3 and 10 mg/kg. The paper covers the monotherapy dose-escalation part of the phase I ivuxolimab trial, which included N ≈ 52 patients. Peripheral TCRbeta sequencing was intended to test whether TCR sequence diversity was altered and clonal T-cell expansion was caused by ivuxolimab. Prior anti-PD-1, anti-PD-L1 or anti-CTLA-4 therapy was permitted, and checkpoint inhibitors had been received by 30% to 40% of dose-escalation patients. Among the 52 dose-escalation patients, some 20 had hepatocellular carcinoma, around 15 melanoma, 9 renal cell carcinoma and 9 head and neck cancer. Partial responses occurred in three dose-escalation patients, of whom one had hepatocellular carcinoma and two had cutaneous melanoma. A male proportion of roughly 85% and a mean age of about 60 years, ranging from roughly 23 to 85, were recorded for the dose-escalation cohort.

The trial excluded patients who had a history of autoimmune disease or who were on systemic immunosuppression. Peripheral blood for TCR sequencing was collected from all dose cohorts at baseline, on cycle 4 day 1, and on cycle 7 day 1. Samples came from an open-label, multicenter, first-in-human phase I dose-escalation trial of ivuxolimab. Adults with locally advanced or metastatic head and neck squamous cell, hepatocellular, melanoma or renal cell carcinoma were enrolled in the trial. Before TCR sequencing, CD4+ T cells and CD8+ T cells were sorted from peripheral blood as separate populations. Overall study results and their limits: In the 0.1-3.0 mg/kg groups, partial responders had among the lowest normalized peripheral clonal expansion, particularly in CD8+ T cells. After ivuxolimab, CD8+ T cells had more expanded clones than CD4+ T cells on average. Clonal expansion of both CD4+ and CD8+ blood T cells was observed from baseline to week 6 at doses 0.1 to 3.0 mg/kg. Which antigens the clonally expanded peripheral T cells were specific for was not determined. Low levels of normalized T-cell clonal expansion were also seen in some patients who did not respond.

To sequence the TCRbeta CDR3 region, genomic DNA was isolated from the sorted cells. The immunoSEQ Assay was used to sequence the TCRbeta CDR3 regions. The source is immuneACCESS, and TCRdb retained only in-frame sequences with V and J called. Part of the clones is not carried over; for the studies checked, unresolved V genes explain less than half of this, and the remainder is unexplained. This sample is represented by fewer than 70,000 clones; 85% to 95% of them were singletons. About 0.4% of the sample belongs to the ten largest clones. As concerns this clone: There is no known antigen for this receptor. Per-base qualities were not stored, and no clone one base away is much larger.

Taken from cysteine to phenylalanine, the CDR3 has 16 residues. The entry retains the CDR3 DNA only, 48 bases that are in frame from base 1. V is pruned by 2 bases and J by 4 bases, leaving 9 bases of the junction without a gene match. Looking up the germline V gene yields CDR1 KGHSH and CDR2 LQKENI. The clonotype comes from an adult with an advanced solid tumor such as melanoma, head and neck, liver or kidney cancer. The sample was CD4+ or CD8+ T cells sorted from blood, taken in a trial of the OX40 agonist ivuxolimab. The chain links TRBV18 with TRBJ2-7; 9 bases in between match TRBD1. This receptor has the CDR3 CASSPTGTGKGYEQYF. The DNA reads as follows: TGTGCCAGCTCACCAACCGGGACAGGGAAGGGGTACGAGCAGTACTTC.